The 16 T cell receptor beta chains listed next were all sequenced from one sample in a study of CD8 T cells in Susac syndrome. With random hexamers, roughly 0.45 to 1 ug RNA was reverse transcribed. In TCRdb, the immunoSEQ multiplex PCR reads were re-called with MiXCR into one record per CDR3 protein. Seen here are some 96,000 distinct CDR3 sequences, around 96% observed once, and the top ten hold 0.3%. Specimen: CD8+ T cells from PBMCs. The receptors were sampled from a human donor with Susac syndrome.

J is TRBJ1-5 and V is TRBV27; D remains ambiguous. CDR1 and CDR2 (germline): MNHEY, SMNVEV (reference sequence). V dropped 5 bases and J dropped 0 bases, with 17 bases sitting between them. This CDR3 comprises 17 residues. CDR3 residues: CASSQTLPIYSNQPQHF. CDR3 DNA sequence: TGTGCCAGCAGTCAGACACTGCCAATCTATAGCAATCAGCCCCAGCATTTT.

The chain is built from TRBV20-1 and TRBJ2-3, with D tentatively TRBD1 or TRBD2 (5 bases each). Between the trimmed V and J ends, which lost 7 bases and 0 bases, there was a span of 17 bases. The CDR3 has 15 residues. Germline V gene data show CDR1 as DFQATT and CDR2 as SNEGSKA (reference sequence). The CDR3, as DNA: TGCAGTGGTCTTGAGGGGATCGCTAGCACAGATACGCAGTATTTT. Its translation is CSGLEGIASTDTQYF.

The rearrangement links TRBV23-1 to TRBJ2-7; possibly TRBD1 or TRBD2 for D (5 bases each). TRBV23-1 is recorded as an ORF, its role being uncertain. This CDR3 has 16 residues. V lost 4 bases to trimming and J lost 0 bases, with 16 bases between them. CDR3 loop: CASSPPGRWSSYEQYF. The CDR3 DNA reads TGCGCCAGCAGTCCACCGGGACGGTGGAGCTCCTACGAGCAGTACTTC.

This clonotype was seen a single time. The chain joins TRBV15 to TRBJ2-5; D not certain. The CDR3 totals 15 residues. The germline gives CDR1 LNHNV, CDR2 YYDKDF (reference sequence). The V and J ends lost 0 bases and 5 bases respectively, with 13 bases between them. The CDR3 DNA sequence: TGTGCCACCAGCAGAGATGGGCAGCCCGGGGAGACCCAGTACTTC. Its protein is CATSRDGQPGETQYF.

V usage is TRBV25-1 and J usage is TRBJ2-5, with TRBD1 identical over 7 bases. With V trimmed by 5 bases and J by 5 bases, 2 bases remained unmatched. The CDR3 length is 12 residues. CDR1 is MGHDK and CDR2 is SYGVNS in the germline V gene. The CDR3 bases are TGTGCCAGCAGTAGGGGGCGGGAGACCCAGTACTTC. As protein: CASSRGRETQYF.

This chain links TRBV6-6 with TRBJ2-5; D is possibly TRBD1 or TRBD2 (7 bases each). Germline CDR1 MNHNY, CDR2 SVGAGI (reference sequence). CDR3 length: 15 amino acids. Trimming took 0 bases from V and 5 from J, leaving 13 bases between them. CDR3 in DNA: TGTGCCAGCAGTTACTCGGTCAGGGGGGGTGAGACCCAGTACTTC. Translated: CASSYSVRGGETQYF.

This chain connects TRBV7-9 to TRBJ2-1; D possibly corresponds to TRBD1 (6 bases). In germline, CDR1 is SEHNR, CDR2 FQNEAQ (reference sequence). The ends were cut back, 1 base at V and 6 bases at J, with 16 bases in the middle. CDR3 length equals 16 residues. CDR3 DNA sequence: TGTGCCAGCAGCTTAGTGGGGGCCACCCTTGCCAATGAGCAGTTCTTC. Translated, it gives CASSLVGATLANEQFF.

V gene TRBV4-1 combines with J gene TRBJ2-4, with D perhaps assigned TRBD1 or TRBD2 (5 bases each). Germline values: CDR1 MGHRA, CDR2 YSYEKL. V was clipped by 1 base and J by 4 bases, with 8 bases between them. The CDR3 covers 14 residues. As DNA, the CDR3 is TGCGCCAGCAGCCAAGGGGACGGGAAAAACATTCAGTACTTC. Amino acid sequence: CASSQGDGKNIQYF.

The CDR3 here is CSAPGTVYNSPLHF. CDR3 nucleotide sequence: TGCAGTGCTCCCGGGACAGTGTATAATTCACCCCTCCACTTT. The V and J genes are TRBV20-1 and TRBJ1-6; 7 bases align to TRBD1. The CDR3 totals 14 residues. CDR1 is DFQATT, CDR2 SNEGSKA, per germline (reference sequence). J was trimmed by 4 bases and V by 5 bases; bases with no gene match: 5.

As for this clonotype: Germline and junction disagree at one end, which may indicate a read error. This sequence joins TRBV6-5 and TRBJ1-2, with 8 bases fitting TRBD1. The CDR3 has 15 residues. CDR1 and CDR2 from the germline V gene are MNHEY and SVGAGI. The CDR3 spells CASSYSGGTGYGYTF. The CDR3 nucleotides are TGTGCCAGCAGCTACTCCGGAGGGACAGGATATGGCTACACCTTC.

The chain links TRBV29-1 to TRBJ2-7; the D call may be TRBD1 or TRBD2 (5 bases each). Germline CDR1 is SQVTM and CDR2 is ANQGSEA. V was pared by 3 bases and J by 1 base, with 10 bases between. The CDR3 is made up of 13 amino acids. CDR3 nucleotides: TGCAGCGTTGAGGGGGACGATTCCTACGAGCAGTACTTC. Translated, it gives CSVEGDDSYEQYF.

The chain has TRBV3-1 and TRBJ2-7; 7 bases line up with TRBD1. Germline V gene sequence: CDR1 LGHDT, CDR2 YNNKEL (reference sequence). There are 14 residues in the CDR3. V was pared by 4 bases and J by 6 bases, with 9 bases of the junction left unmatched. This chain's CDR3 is CASSPDRDLSEQYF. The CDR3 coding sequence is TGTGCCAGCAGCCCAGACAGGGATTTGAGCGAGCAGTACTTC.

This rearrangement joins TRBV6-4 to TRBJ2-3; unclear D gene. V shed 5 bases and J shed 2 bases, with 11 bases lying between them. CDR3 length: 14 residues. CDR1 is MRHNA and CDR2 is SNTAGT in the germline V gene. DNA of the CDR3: TGTGCCAGCAGTTCGGACGGAACCACAGATACGCAGTATTTT. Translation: CASSSDGTTDTQYF.

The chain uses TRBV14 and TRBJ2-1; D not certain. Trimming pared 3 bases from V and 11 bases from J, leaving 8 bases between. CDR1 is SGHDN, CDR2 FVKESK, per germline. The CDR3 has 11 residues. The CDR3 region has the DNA TGTGCCAGCAGCCAGTCCCCTCAGCAGTTCTTC. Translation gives CASSQSPQQFF.

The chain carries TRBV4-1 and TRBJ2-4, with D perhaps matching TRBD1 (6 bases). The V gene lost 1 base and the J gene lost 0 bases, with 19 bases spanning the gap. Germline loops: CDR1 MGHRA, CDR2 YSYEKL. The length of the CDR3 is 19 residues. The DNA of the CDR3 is TGCGCCAGCAGCCAAGTTGGGGAAAGGGGGACCCTAGCCAAAAACATTCAGTACTTC. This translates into CASSQVGERGTLAKNIQYF.

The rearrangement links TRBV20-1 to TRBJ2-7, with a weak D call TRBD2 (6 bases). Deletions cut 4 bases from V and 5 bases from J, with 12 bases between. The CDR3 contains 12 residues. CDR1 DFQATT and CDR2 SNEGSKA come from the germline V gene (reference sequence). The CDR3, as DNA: TGCAGTGCTAATATTGCGGGGAACGAGCAGTACTTC. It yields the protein CSANIAGNEQYF.